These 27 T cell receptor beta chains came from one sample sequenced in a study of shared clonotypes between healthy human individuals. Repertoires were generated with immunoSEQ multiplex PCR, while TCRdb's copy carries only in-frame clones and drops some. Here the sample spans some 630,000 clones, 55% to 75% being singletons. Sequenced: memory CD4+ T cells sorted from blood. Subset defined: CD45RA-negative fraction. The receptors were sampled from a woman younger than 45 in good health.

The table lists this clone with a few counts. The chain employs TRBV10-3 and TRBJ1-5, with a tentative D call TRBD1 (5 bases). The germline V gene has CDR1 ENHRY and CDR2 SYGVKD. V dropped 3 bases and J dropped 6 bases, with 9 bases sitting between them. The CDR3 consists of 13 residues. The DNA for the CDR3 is TGTGCCATCAGTGATGTGGGGGGTCAGCCCCAGCATTTT. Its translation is CAISDVGGQPQHF.

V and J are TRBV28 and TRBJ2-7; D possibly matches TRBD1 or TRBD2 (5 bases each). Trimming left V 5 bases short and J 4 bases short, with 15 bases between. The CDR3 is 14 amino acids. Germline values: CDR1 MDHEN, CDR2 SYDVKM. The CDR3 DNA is TGTGCCAGCAGTCCCCCTGGGACGACATACGAGCAGTACTTC. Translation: CASSPPGTTYEQYF.

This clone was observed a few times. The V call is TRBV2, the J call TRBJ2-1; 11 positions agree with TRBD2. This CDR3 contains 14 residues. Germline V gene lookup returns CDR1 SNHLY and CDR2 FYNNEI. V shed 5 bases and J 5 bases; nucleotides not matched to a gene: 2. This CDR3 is CASSIAGGNNEQFF. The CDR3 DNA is TGTGCCAGCAGTATAGCGGGGGGGAACAATGAGCAGTTCTTC.

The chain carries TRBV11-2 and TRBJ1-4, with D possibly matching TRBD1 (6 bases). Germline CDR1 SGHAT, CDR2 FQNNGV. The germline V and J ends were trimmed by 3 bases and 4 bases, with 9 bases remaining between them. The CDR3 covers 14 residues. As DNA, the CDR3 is TGTGCCAGCAGCTTGGGGGGCTTTAATGAAAAACTGTTTTTT. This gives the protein CASSLGGFNEKLFF. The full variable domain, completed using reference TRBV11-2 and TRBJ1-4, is EAGVAQSPRYKIIEKRQSVAFWCNPISGHATLYWYQQILGQGPKLLIQFQNNGVVDDSQLPKDRFSAERLKGVDSTLKIQPAKLEDSAVYLCASSLGGFNEKLFFGSGTQLSVL.

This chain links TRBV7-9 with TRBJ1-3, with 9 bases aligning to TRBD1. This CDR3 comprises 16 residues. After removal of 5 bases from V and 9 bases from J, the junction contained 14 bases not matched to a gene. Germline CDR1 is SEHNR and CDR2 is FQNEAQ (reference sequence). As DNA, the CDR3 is TGTGCCAGCAGCCTTCATACAGGGACAGGGTTATCCACCATATATTTT. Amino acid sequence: CASSLHTGTGLSTIYF.

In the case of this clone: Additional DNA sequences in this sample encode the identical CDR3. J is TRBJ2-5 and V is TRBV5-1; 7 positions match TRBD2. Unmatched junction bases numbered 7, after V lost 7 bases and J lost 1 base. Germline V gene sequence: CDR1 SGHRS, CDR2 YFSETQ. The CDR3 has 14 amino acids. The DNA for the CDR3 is TGCGCCAGCCGCCCGACTAGCAGCCAAGAGACCCAGTACTTC. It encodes CASRPTSSQETQYF.

The DNA for the CDR3 is TGCAGTGCTCGACAGATGTACGAGCAGTACTTC. Its protein is CSARQMYEQYF. This chain uses TRBV20-1 with TRBJ2-7; possibly TRBD1 for D (5 bases). The CDR3 sequence is 11 residues long. The V gene lost 5 bases and the J gene lost 4 bases, with 9 bases spanning the gap. Germline V gives CDR1 DFQATT, CDR2 SNEGSKA (reference sequence).

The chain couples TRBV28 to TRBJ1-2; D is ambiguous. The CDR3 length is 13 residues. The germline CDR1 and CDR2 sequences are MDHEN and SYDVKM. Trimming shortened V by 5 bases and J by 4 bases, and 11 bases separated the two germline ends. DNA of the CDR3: TGTGCCAGCAGTCAAGCCGAGAGCTATGGCTACACCTTC. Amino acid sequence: CASSQAESYGYTF.

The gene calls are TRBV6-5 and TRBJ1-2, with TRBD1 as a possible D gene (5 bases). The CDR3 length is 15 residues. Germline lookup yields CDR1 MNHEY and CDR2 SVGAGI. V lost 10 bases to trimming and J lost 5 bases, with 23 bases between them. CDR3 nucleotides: TGTGCCACCCTAAGGGGTGGGGATGGGGCTTATGGCTACACCTTC. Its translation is CATLRGGDGAYGYTF.

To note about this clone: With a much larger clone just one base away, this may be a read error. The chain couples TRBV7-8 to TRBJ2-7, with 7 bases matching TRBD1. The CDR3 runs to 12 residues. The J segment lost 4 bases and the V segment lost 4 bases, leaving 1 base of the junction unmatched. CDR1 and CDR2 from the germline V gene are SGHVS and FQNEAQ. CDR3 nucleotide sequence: TGTGCCAGCAGCTGGGACAGTTACGAGCAGTACTTC. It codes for CASSWDSYEQYF.

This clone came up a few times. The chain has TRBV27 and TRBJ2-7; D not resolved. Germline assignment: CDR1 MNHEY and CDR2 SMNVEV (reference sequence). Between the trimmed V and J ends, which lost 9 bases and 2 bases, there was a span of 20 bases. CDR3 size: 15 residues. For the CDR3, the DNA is TGTGCCAGTAGTAAACGGCCAGACTCAACCTACGAGCAGTACTTC. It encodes CASSKRPDSTYEQYF.

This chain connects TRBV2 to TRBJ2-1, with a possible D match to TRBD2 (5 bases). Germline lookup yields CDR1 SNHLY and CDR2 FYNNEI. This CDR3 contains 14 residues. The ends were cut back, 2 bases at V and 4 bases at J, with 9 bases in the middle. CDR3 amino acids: CASSESRGYNEQFF. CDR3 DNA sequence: TGTGCCAGCAGTGAAAGTAGAGGGTACAATGAGCAGTTCTTC. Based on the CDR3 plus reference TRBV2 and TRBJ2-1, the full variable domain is EPEVTQTPSHQVTQMGQEVILRCVPISNHLYFYWYRQILGQKVEFLVSFYNNEISEKSEIFDDQFSVERPDGSNFTLKIRSTKLEDSAMYFCASSESRGYNEQFFGPGTRLTVL.

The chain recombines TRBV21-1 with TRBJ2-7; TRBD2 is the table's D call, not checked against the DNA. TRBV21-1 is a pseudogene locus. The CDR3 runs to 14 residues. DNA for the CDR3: TGTGCCAGCTCCCCGGGACTTCACACCTACGAGCAGTACTTC. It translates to CASSPGLHTYEQYF.

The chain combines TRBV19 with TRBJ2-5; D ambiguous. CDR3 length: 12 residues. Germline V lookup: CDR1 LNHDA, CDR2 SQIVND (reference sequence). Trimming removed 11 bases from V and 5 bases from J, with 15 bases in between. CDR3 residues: CAVRMNGETQYF. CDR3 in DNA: TGTGCCGTACGCATGAATGGTGAGACCCAGTACTTC.

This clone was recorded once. The CDR3 sequence is CAIRGTTNNEQFF. The CDR3 coding sequence is TGTGCCATCAGGGGGACTACGAACAATGAGCAGTTCTTC. The chain links TRBV10-3 to TRBJ2-1; 7 bases map to TRBD2. The V gene end was trimmed by 6 bases and the J gene end by 5 bases; junction bases not matched to a gene: 4. The CDR3 totals 13 residues. CDR1 and CDR2 (germline): ENHRY, SYGVKD.

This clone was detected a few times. The CDR3 is CASSHILSRDRGPQTQYF. CDR3 nucleotide sequence: TGCGCCAGCAGCCATATTTTGTCTCGGGACAGGGGGCCGCAGACCCAGTACTTC. The chain couples TRBV4-1 to TRBJ2-5, with 12 bases identical to TRBD1. The CDR3 spans 18 residues. V gave up 3 bases and J gave up 6 bases; unmatched junction bases: 14. CDR1 MGHRA and CDR2 YSYEKL come from the germline V gene.

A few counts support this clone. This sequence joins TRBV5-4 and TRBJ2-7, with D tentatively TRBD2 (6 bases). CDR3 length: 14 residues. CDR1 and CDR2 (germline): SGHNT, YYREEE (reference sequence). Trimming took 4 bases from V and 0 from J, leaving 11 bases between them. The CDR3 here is CASSRRGASYEQYF. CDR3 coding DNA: TGTGCCAGCAGCCGGCGGGGAGCCTCCTACGAGCAGTACTTC.

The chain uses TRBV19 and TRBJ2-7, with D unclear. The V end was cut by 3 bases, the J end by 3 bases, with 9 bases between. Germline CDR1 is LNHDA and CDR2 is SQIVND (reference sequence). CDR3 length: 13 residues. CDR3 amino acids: CASSIQIRYEQYF. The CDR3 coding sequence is TGTGCCAGTAGTATTCAGATACGCTACGAGCAGTACTTC.

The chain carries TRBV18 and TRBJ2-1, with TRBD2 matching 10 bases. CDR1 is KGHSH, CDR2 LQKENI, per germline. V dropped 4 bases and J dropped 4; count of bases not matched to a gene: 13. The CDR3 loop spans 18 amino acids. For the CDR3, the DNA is TGTGCCAGCTCACTCCGCAGGGGCACTAGCGGGAATTACAATGAGCAGTTCTTC. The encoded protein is CASSLRRGTSGNYNEQFF.

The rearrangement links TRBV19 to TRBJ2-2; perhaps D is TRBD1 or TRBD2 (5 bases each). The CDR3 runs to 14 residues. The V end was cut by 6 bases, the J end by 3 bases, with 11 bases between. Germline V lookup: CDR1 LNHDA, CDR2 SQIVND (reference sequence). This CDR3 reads CASSEGPHTGELFF. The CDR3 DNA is TGTGCCAGTAGCGAGGGGCCGCACACCGGGGAGCTGTTTTTT.

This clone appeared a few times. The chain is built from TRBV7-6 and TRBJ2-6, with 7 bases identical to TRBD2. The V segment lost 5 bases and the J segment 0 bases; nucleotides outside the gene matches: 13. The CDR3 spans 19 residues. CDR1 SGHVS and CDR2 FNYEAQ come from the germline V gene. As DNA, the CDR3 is TGTGCCAGCAGCCCATTGCCGGGGAGGGGTGACTCTGGGGCCAACGTCCTGACTTTC. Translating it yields CASSPLPGRGDSGANVLTF.

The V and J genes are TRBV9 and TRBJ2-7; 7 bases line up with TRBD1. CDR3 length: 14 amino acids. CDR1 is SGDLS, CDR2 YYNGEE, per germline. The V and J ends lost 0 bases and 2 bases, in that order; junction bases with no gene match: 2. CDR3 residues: CASSVAGTAYEQYF. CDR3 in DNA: TGTGCCAGCAGCGTAGCCGGGACAGCCTACGAGCAGTACTTC.

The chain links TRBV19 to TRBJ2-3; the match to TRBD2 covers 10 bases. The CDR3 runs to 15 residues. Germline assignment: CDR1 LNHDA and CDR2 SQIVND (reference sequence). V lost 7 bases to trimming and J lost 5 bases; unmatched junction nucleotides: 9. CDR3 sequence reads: CASTKREGRGDTQYF. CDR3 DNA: TGTGCCAGTACTAAGCGGGAGGGCCGGGGAGATACGCAGTATTTT. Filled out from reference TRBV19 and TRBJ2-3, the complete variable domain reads DGGITQSPKYLFRKEGQNVTLSCEQNLNHDAMYWYRQDPGQGLRLIYYSQIVNDFQKGDIAEGYSVSREKKESFPLTVTSAQKNPTAFYLCASTKREGRGDTQYFGPGTRLTVL.

The chain's CDR3 is CASSESHEQFF. The CDR3 region has the DNA TGTGCCAGCAGTGAATCCCATGAGCAGTTCTTC. The gene calls are TRBV2 and TRBJ2-1; no firm D call. V was clipped by 2 bases and J by 8 bases, with 4 bases between them. The CDR3 length is 11 residues. In germline, CDR1 is SNHLY, CDR2 FYNNEI.

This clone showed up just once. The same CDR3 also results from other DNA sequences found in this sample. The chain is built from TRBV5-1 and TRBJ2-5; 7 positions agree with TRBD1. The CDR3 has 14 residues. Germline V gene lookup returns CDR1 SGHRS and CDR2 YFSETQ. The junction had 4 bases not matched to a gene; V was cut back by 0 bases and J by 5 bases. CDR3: CASSLVTGRETQYF. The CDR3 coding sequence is TGCGCCAGCAGCTTGGTGACAGGGCGGGAGACCCAGTACTTC.

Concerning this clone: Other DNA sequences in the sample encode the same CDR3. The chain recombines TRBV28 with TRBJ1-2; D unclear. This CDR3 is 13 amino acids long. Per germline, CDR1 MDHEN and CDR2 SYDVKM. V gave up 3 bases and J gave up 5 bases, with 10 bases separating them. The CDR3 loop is CASSLVGGYGYTF. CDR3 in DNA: TGTGCCAGCAGTTTGGTCGGAGGTTATGGCTACACCTTC.

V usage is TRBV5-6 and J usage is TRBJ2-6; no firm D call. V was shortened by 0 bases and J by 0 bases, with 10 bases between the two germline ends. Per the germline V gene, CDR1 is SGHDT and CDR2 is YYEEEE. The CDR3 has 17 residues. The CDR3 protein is CASSLAKESSGANVLTF. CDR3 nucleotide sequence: TGTGCCAGCAGCTTGGCTAAGGAAAGCTCTGGGGCCAACGTCCTGACTTTC.